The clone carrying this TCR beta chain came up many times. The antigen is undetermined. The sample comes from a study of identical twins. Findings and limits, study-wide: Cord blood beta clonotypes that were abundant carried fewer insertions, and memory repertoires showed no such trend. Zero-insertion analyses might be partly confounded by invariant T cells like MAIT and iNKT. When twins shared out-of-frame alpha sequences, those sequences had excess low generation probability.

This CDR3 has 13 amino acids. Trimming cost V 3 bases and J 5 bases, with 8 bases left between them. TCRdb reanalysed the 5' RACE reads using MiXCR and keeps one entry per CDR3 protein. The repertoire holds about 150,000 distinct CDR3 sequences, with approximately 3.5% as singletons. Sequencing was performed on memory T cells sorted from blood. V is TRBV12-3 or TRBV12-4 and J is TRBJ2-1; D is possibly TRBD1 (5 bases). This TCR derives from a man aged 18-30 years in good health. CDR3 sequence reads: CASSLGRNNEQFF. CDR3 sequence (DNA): TGTGCCAGCAGTTTGGGGCGAAACAATGAGCAGTTCTTC.